This T cell receptor (beta chain) was observed in a study of tumor-infiltrating lymphocytes in primary liver carcinoma. The overall study: The five patients, who were men and women, ranged in age from 30 to 69 years. Tumors were stage T1-T3 N0M0, roughly 4 to 10 cm across. General study results and limits: It was in tumors, not blood, that the top-250-clone fraction was significantly higher (p = 0.039).

Production of TCR beta cDNA used around 0.45 ug total RNA together with a constant-region primer. Libraries for TCR beta were built through three nested multiplex PCR rounds, which together made up a slightly modified ARM-PCR procedure. With TRBV1-TRBV30 forward primers and a C-beta reverse primer, the first two PCR rounds were run for about 10 cycles each. TCRdb recomputed calls from the multiplex PCR reads with MiXCR, one row per CDR3 protein. The table records roughly 100,000 distinct CDR3 sequences, roughly 69% of them present only once. CDR3 size: 13 residues. V was clipped by 3 bases and J by 8 bases, with 12 bases between them. Germline CDR1 is MNHNS and CDR2 is SASEGT. Co-extracted RNA and DNA came from 20-30 mg of unsorted bulk tissue. Resecting the tumor surgically was how the patients' primary liver carcinoma was treated. In this sample, this clonotype turned up a few times. What it recognizes is unknown. Possible read error: a much larger clone is one base away.

What was sequenced was liver tumor tissue from sampling region 5. The subset is: tumor region T5, tumor centre. The TCR sequence derives from an older woman with primary liver carcinoma and hepatitis B virus infection. The V gene is TRBV6-1, the J gene TRBJ2-3; D is possibly TRBD1 (5 bases). The CDR3 region is CASSDPNRTTQYF. The CDR3 bases are TGTGCCAGCAGTGACCCGAACAGGACTACGCAGTATTTT.